This entry lists 7 T cell receptor beta chains sequenced from one sample in a study of human T cells and chemical hapten exposure. The time point: patch test 3, about 24 weeks after DPC sensitization. The treatment: therapeutic diphenylcyclopropenone sensitization with weekly scalp DPC. TCRdb redid the calling of the RACE reads with MiXCR, one entry per CDR3 protein. The sample has roughly 100,000 distinct CDR3 sequences, 34% seen once. The sequencing here drew on whole blood, taken in connection with sensitization to the hapten diphenylcyclopropenone (DPC). The receptors were sampled from a man in his forties with alopecia areata. Some clones in this sample may be carry-over from other donors' samples.

The chain employs TRBV7-3 and TRBJ1-1; D uncertain. The V end lost 7 bases, the J end lost 7 bases, and 16 bases lay between the germline ends. The CDR3 consists of 13 residues. The germline gives CDR1 SGHTA, CDR2 FQGTGA. DNA for the CDR3: TGTGCCAGCACCCCCGGTCACGGACTTGAAGCTTTCTTT. Its protein is CASTPGHGLEAFF.

This clonotype has a handful of counts. DNA of the CDR3: TGTGCCAGCAGCTTAGATCAGTATACGCAGTATTTT. This sequence encodes CASSLDQYTQYF. The chain links TRBV7-8 to TRBJ2-3; D is ambiguous. CDR3 length: 12 amino acids. Trimming took 1 base from V and 7 from J, leaving 6 bases between them. Germline assignment: CDR1 SGHVS and CDR2 FQNEAQ.

The V and J genes are TRBV10-3 and TRBJ2-1; D uncertain. Germline assignment: CDR1 ENHRY and CDR2 SYGVKD. V was pared by 6 bases and J by 8 bases, with 11 bases between. The CDR3 totals 12 residues. This chain's CDR3 is CAIRDGQHEQFF. CDR3 bases: TGTGCCATCAGGGACGGCCAACATGAGCAGTTCTTC.

The rearrangement uses TRBV14 and TRBJ1-1, with D unclear. V was shortened by 2 bases and J by 5 bases, with 9 bases between the two germline ends. The CDR3 loop spans 13 amino acids. Germline V gives CDR1 SGHDN, CDR2 FVKESK. The CDR3 DNA follows: TGTGCCAGCAGCCAAAGTGGAGGTACTGAAGCTTTCTTT. This translates into CASSQSGGTEAFF. The whole variable domain, filled in from reference TRBV14 and TRBJ1-1, reads EAGVTQFPSHSVIEKGQTVTLRCDPISGHDNLYWYRRVMGKEIKFLLHFVKESKQDESGMPNNRFLAERTGGTYSTLKVQPAELEDSGVYFCASSQSGGTEAFFGQGTRLTVV.

This clonotype was recorded only once. The chain has TRBV2 and TRBJ2-3; D is perhaps TRBD2 (7 bases). V was cut by 9 bases and J by 0 bases, with 16 bases left in between. The CDR3 extends over 15 amino acids. Per the germline V gene, CDR1 is SNHLY and CDR2 is FYNNEI. The CDR3 reads CASHREGASTDTQYF. Here the CDR3 DNA reads TGTGCCAGTCACAGGGAGGGAGCTAGCACAGATACGCAGTATTTT.

This clonotype came up a few times. This sequence joins TRBV20-1 and TRBJ2-1; 10 bases align to TRBD1. The V gene end was trimmed by 5 bases and the J gene end by 6 bases; junction bases not matched to a gene: 4. Germline values: CDR1 DFQATT, CDR2 SNEGSKA (reference sequence). CDR3 length equals 13 residues. CDR3 residues: CSAGRQGANEQFF. The CDR3 DNA sequence: TGCAGTGCTGGTAGACAGGGGGCCAATGAGCAGTTCTTC.

The chain couples TRBV5-1 to TRBJ2-7, with a tentative D call TRBD2 (7 bases). There are 17 residues in the CDR3. With 0 bases removed from V and 5 bases from J, the gap between germline ends came to 21 bases. Germline values: CDR1 SGHRS, CDR2 YFSETQ. CDR3: CASSLAIGGARAHEQYF. The CDR3 bases are TGCGCCAGCAGCTTGGCCATTGGGGGGGCCCGGGCCCACGAGCAGTACTTC.